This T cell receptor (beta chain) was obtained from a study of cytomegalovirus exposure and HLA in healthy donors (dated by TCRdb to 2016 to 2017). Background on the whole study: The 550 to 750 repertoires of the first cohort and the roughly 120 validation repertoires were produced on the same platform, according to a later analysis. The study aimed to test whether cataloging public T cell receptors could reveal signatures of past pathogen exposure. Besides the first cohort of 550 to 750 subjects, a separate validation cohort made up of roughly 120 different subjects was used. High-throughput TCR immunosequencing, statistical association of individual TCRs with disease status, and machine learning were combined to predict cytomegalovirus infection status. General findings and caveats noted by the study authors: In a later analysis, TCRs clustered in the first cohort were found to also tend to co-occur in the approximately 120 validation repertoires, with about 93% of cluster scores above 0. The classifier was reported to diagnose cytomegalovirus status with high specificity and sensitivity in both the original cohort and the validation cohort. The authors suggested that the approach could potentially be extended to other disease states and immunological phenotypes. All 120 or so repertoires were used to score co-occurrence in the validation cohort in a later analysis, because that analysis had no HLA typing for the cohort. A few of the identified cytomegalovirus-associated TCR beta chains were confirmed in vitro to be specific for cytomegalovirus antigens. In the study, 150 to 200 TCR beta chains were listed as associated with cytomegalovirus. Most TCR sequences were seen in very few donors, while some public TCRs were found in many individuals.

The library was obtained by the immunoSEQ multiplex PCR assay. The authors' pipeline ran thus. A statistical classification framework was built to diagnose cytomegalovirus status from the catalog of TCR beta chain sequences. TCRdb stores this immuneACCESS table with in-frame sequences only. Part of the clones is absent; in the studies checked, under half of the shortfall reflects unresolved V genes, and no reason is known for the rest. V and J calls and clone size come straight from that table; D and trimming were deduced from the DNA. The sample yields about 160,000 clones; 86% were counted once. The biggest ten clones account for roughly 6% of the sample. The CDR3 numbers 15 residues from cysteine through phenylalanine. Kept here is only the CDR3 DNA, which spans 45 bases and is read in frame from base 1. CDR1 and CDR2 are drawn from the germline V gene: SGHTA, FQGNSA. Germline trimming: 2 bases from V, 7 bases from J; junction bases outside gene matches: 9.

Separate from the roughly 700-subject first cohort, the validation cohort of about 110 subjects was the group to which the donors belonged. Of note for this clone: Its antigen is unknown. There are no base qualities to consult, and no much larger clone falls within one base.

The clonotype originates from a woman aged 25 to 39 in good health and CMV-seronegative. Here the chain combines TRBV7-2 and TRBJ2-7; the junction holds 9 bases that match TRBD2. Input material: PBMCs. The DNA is TGTGCCAGCAGCTTAAGTAGCGGGAGTCGTAGAGAGCAGTACTTC. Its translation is CASSLSSGSRREQYF.